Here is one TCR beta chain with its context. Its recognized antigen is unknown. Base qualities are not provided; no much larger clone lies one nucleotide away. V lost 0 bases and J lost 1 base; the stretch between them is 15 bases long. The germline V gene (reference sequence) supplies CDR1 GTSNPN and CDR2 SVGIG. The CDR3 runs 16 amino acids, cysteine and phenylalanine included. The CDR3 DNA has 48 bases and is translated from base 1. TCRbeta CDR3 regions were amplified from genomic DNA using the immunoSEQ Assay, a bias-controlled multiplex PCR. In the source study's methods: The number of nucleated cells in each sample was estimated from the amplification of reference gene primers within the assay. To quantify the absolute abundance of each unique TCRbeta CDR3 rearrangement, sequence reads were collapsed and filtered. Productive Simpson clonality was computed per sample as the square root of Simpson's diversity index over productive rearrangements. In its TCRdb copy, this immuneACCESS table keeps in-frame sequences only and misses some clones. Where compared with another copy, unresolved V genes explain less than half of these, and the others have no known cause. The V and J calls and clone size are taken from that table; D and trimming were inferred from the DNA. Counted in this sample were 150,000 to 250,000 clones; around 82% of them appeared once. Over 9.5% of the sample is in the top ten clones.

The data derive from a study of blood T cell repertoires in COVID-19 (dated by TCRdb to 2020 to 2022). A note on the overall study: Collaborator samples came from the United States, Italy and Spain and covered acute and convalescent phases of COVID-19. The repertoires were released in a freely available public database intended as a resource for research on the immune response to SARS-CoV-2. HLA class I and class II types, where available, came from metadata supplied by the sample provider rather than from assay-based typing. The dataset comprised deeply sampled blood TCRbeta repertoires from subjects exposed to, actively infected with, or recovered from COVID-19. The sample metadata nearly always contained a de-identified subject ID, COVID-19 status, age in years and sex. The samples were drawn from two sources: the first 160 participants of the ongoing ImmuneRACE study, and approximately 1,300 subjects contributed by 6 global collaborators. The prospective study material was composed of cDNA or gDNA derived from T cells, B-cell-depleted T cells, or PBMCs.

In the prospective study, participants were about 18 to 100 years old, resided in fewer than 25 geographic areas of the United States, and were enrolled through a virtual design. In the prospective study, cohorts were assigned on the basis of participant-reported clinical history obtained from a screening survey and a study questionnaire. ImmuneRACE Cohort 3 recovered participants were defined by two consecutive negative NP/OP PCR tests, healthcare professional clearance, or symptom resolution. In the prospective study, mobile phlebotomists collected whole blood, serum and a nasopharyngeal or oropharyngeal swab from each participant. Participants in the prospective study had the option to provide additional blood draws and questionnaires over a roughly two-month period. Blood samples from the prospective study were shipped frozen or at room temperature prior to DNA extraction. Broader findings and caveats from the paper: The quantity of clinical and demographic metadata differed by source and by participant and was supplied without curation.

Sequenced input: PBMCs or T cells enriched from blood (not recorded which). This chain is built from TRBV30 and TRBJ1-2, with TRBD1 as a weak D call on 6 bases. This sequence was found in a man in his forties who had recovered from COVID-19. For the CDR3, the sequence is CAWSVKGGWYNYGYTF. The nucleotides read TGTGCCTGGAGTGTAAAGGGGGGGTGGTATAACTATGGCTACACCTTC.